This is a list of T cell receptor beta chains from one sample in a study of blood T cell repertoires in COVID-19. The protocol was immunoSEQ multiplex PCR, while the TCRdb copy is restricted to in-frame clones and leaves out a portion. This sample has about 490,000 clones; roughly 85% occur once, and the top ten carry roughly 3.2%. Sequences were obtained from peripheral blood. The receptors originated from a human donor in a cohort sampled during active COVID-19. Both conserved end residues are part of each CDR3. The D gene is left open where the match is weak. Clone sizes are given selectively: once, few, many, or a class where the clone is expanded.

cdr3_nt cdr3_aa v_call d_call clone_size j_call
TGTGCCAGCAGGGGACAGTCGAACACTGAAGCTTTCTTT CASRGQSNTEAFF TRBV6-5 TRBD1 NA TRBJ1-1
TGTGCCAGCAGTTACGGGGCAAAGCAGCCCCAGCATTTT CASSYGAKQPQHF TRBV6-6 NA NA TRBJ1-5
TGTGCCAGTTGCGCTTTAGCGGGAGGCCGGCGGGAGACCCAGTACTTC CASCALAGGRRETQYF TRBV19 TRBD2 NA TRBJ2-5
TGCGCCAGCAGTCGACCCCGGGACTTCGATGAAAAACTGTTTTTT CASSRPRDFDEKLFF TRBV23-1 NA NA TRBJ1-4
TGCGCCAGCAGCTCTCGCCCGGCTAGCGGGAGGGCCGGCGGCAATGAGCAGTTCTTC CASSSRPASGRAGGNEQFF TRBV5-1 TRBD2 NA TRBJ2-1
TGCGCCAGCAGCTTGGACGGGACTCGTAGCTCCTACAATGAGCAGTTCTTC CASSLDGTRSSYNEQFF TRBV5-1 NA NA TRBJ2-1
TGCGCCAGCAGGGGAGGGACAGGGGGGCGGAACGAGCAGTACTTC CASRGGTGGRNEQYF TRBV5-1 TRBD1 NA TRBJ2-7
TGTGCCAGCACATCGACTAGCGGGAGGCCAAGGGGTGAGCAGTTCTTC CASTSTSGRPRGEQFF TRBV6-6 TRBD2 NA TRBJ2-1
TGTGCCAGCAGCACCGGGACTCACGAGCAGTACTTC CASSTGTHEQYF TRBV3-1/TRBV3-2 NA NA TRBJ2-7
TGTGCCAGCCTCCGGGCAGAGCGGGAGGGACCCCCGTTCTTC CASLRAEREGPPFF TRBV19 TRBD2 NA TRBJ2-1
TGTGCCAGCAGCGAACCAGGGGTTCCCCTCGGGGCCAACGTCCTGACTTTC CASSEPGVPLGANVLTF TRBV5-4 NA NA TRBJ2-6
TGTGCCACCAGTGATCCCTCCGGAGATACGCAGTATTTT CATSDPSGDTQYF TRBV24-1 NA NA TRBJ2-3
TGTGCCAGTAGTTTCCAGGGCGTCTATGGCTACACCTTC CASSFQGVYGYTF TRBV19 NA NA TRBJ1-2
TGTGCCAGCAGCCGGGGTGGCAATGAGCAGTTCTTC CASSRGGNEQFF TRBV11-3 NA NA TRBJ2-1
TGTGCCAGCAGCGGGATGGCGGGAGTTGTGGGCGAGCAGTACTTC CASSGMAGVVGEQYF TRBV3-1/TRBV3-2 TRBD2 NA TRBJ2-7
TGTGCCAGCAGACCCACACAGGGGGCTAACTATGGCTACACCTTC CASRPTQGANYGYTF TRBV15 TRBD1 NA TRBJ1-2
TGTGCCAGTAGTATGATACAGGGGGCAAGGGAGCAGCCCCAGCATTTT CASSMIQGAREQPQHF TRBV19 TRBD1 NA TRBJ1-5
TGTGCCAGCAGCCAAGATACCGGAAACTACTACGAGCAGTACTTC CASSQDTGNYYEQYF TRBV3-1/TRBV3-2 NA NA TRBJ2-7
TGTGCCAGCAGTTATGCGGGGAATAGTAACTATGGCTACACCTTC CASSYAGNSNYGYTF TRBV28 NA NA TRBJ1-2
TGTGCCAGCTCACCAGGACTAGGGGGGATCAATGAGCAGTTCTTC CASSPGLGGINEQFF TRBV18 NA NA TRBJ2-1
TGTGCCAGCAGGATGGACAGGGTCCAAACAGATACGCAGTATTTT CASRMDRVQTDTQYF TRBV2 TRBD1 NA TRBJ2-3
TGTGCCAGCAGCCGCGGGGCCGGGACGTGGGCTTTCTTT CASSRGAGTWAFF TRBV3-1/TRBV3-2 NA NA TRBJ1-1
TGTGCCAGCAGCGAACGTCGTAACGGGAACACTGAAGCTTTCTTT CASSERRNGNTEAFF TRBV9 NA NA TRBJ1-1
TGTGCCAGCAGCTATACGGACAAAACTACGCAGTATTTT CASSYTDKTTQYF TRBV5-6 NA NA TRBJ2-3
TGTGCCAGTAGTATGGGACAGGCCTATGGCTACACCTTC CASSMGQAYGYTF TRBV19 TRBD1 NA TRBJ1-2
TGTGCCAGCAGCCAAGATCTGGCCGGGACTCTTTATGGCTACACCTTC CASSQDLAGTLYGYTF TRBV14 NA NA TRBJ1-2
TGCGCCAGCAGCTTGGCAAGCCCGACAGGGGAGACCCAGTACTTC CASSLASPTGETQYF TRBV5-1 TRBD1 few TRBJ2-5
TGCGCCAGCAGCCCCGGAGCCTCAACCCACTACGAGCAGTACTTC CASSPGASTHYEQYF TRBV4-1 NA NA TRBJ2-7
TGCAGCGTTGGGTCCGCGGACTATGGCTACACCTTC CSVGSADYGYTF TRBV29-1 NA many TRBJ1-2
TGTGCCTGGAGGGCTACAGGGGACGAGCAGTACTTC CAWRATGDEQYF TRBV30 TRBD1 NA TRBJ2-7
TGTGCCAGCAGTTTAGGGACACCGCCTGGAAACACCATATATTTT CASSLGTPPGNTIYF TRBV27 NA NA TRBJ1-3
TGTGCCAGCAGTCGTTTTAGCTCTGGAAACACCATATATTTT CASSRFSSGNTIYF TRBV28 NA NA TRBJ1-3
TGTGCCTGGAGTGTAGCAGGCGGCTACACCTTC CAWSVAGGYTF TRBV30 NA NA TRBJ1-2
TGTGCCAGCAGCCAGGGGTCGTACGAGCAGTACTTC CASSQGSYEQYF TRBV6-6 NA NA TRBJ2-7
TGTGCCAGCACCTCTACTAGTAACGAGCAGTACTTC CASTSTSNEQYF TRBV28 NA NA TRBJ2-7
TGTGCCAGCTCTCTGACCGGGACAGGGACCCCTGGGGCCAACGTCCTGACTTTC CASSLTGTGTPGANVLTF TRBV18 TRBD1 NA TRBJ2-6
TGTGCCAGCAGCTTAGTAACAGGACCGAATGAAAAACTGTTTTTT CASSLVTGPNEKLFF TRBV7-2 NA NA TRBJ1-4
TGTGCCAGCAGCTTATCGGGTGTACAAGGAAACACCATATATTTT CASSLSGVQGNTIYF TRBV7-8 NA NA TRBJ1-3
TGTGCCAGCAGCTTACGTGCAGAACCCTATGGCTACACCTTC CASSLRAEPYGYTF TRBV7-8 NA NA TRBJ1-2
TGTGCCAGCAGCTTCCCCGGGAGGGCTGGGGCCAACGTCCTGACTTTC CASSFPGRAGANVLTF TRBV7-8 TRBD2 NA TRBJ2-6
TGTGCCAGCAGCTTAGTCGCAGGGGAATGGACTGAAGCTTTCTTT CASSLVAGEWTEAFF TRBV11-2 NA NA TRBJ1-1
TGTGCCAGCAGCTTAATCAGGGGGCATCAGGGGCAGTACTTC CASSLIRGHQGQYF TRBV7-2 TRBD1 NA TRBJ2-7
TGTGCCAGCAGCCGAGACAGAACGGAGACCCAGTACTTC CASSRDRTETQYF TRBV7-8 NA once TRBJ2-5
TGTGCCAGCAGCCCTTTCAGTGGAGGTAACACCGGGGAGCTGTTTTTT CASSPFSGGNTGELFF TRBV11-2 NA NA TRBJ2-2
TGTGCCAGCGGGGGGTATGGGCCCGGGTCCTACGAGCAGTACTTC CASGGYGPGSYEQYF TRBV2 NA NA TRBJ2-7